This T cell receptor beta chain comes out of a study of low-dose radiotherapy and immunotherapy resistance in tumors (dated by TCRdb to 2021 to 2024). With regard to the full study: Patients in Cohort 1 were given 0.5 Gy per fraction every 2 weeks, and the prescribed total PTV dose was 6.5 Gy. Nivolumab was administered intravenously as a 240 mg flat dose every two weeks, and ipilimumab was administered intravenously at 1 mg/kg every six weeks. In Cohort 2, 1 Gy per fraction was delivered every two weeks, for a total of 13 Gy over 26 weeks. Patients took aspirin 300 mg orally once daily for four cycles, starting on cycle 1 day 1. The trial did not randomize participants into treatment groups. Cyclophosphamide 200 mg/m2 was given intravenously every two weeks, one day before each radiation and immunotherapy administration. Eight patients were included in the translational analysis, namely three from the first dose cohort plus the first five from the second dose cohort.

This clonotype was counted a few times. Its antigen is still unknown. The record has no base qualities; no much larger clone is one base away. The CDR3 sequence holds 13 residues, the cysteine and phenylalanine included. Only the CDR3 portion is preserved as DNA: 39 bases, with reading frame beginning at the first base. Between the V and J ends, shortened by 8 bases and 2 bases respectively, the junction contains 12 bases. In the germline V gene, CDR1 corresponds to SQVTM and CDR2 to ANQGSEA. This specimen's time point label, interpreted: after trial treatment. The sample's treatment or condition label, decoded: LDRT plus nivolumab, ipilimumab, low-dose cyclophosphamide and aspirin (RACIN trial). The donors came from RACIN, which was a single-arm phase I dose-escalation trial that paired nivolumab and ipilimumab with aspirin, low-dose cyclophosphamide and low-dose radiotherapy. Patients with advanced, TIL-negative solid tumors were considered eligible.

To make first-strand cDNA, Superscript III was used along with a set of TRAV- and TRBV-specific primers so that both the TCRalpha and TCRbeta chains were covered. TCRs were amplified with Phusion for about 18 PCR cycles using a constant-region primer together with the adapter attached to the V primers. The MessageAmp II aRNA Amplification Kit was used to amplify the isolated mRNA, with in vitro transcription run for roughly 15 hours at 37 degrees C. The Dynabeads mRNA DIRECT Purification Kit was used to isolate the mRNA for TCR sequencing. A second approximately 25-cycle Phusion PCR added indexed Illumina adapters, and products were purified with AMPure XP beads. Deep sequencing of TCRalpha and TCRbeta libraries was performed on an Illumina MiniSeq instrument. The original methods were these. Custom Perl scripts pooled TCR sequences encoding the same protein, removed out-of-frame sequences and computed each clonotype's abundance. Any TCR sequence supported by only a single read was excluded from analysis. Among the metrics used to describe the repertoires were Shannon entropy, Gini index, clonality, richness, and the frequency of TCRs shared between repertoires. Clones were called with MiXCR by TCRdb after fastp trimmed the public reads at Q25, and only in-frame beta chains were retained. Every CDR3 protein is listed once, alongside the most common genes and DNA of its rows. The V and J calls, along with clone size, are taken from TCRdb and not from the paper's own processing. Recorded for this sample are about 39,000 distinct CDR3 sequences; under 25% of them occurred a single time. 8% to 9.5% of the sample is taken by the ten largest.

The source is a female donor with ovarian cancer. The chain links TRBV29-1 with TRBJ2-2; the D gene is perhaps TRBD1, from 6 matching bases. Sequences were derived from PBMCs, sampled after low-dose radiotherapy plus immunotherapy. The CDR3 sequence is CSFGQLNTGELFF. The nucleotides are TGCAGCTTCGGACAGCTAAACACCGGGGAGCTGTTTTTT.